This T cell receptor (beta chain) was captured in a study of OX40 agonist ivuxolimab in advanced cancers. Looked up from germline, CDR1 is SGHVS and CDR2 is FQNEAQ. The CDR3 consists of 15 residues. The trim removed 5 bases at V and 2 bases at J, leaving 5 bases unmatched. Clones were read by immunoSEQ multiplex PCR, and TCRdb kept only the in-frame ones, dropping some. The sample has approximately 60,000 clones, around 86% seen once. This chain connects TRBV7-8 to TRBJ2-3, with TRBD2 matching 9 bases. Source: CD4+ or CD8+ T cells sorted from blood, taken in a trial of the OX40 agonist ivuxolimab. The TCR was taken from an adult with an advanced solid tumor such as melanoma, head and neck, liver or kidney cancer. The CDR3 nucleotides read TGTGCCAGCAGCCCGAGGACTAGCGTCACAGATACGCAGTATTTT. Translation gives CASSPRTSVTDTQYF.